The 22 T cell receptor beta chains below come from one sample, sequenced in a study of CD8 T cells in ankylosing spondylitis (dated by TCRdb to 2017 to 2019). Library construction relied on 5' RACE. TCRdb records Illumina HiSeq 2500 as the sequencer. The public reads were quality trimmed at Q25 with fastp and then assembled into clones with MiXCR by TCRdb, keeping productive beta chains. Rows are unified per CDR3 protein, each entry keeping the most common DNA and genes. The table for this sample lists about 260,000 distinct CDR3 sequences; approximately 24% of them were counted only once. The ten largest clones add up to roughly 0.67% of the sample. The sample comprised blood, either unsorted or a sorted T cell fraction (not recorded which). These TCRs come from a male donor with ankylosing spondylitis or in good health (not recorded which).

This clonotype was counted ten times or more. The V call is TRBV20-1, the J call TRBJ2-1; D may be TRBD1 or TRBD2 (6 bases each). Germline V gene sequence: CDR1 DFQATT, CDR2 SNEGSKA (reference sequence). The CDR3 has 14 amino acids. Trimming cost V 4 bases and J 0 bases, with 10 bases left between them. DNA for the CDR3: TGCAGTGCTATAGGGGGGAGCTCCTACAATGAGCAGTTCTTC. Its protein product is CSAIGGSSYNEQFF.

The V gene is TRBV4-2, the J gene TRBJ2-5, with 10 bases lining up with TRBD2. Germline V gives CDR1 LGHNA, CDR2 YNFKEQ. With 1 base clipped from V and 2 bases from J, the junction kept 10 bases outside the gene matches. The CDR3 has 18 residues. CDR3 region: CASSQVWGDSGGQETQYF. DNA for the CDR3: TGTGCCAGCAGCCAAGTATGGGGGGATAGCGGGGGGCAAGAGACCCAGTACTTC.

The chain links TRBV3-1 to TRBJ2-5; D not certain. The germline V gene encodes CDR1 LGHDT and CDR2 YNNKEL (reference sequence). This CDR3 spans 14 amino acids. Trimming pared 0 bases from V and 1 base from J, leaving 6 bases between. The CDR3 sequence is CASSQDRAQETQYF. As DNA, the CDR3 is TGTGCCAGCAGCCAAGATAGGGCCCAAGAGACCCAGTACTTC.

In this sample, this clonotype turned up many times. The CDR3 nucleotides read TGTGCCAGCAGCCCCGGACTAGCGTCTTTCTACGAGCAGTACTTC. It codes for CASSPGLASFYEQYF. The chain uses TRBV7-9 and TRBJ2-7; 9 positions agree with TRBD2. This CDR3 contains 15 residues. Germline V gene sequence: CDR1 SEHNR, CDR2 FQNEAQ (reference sequence). The junction had 8 bases not matched to a gene; V was cut back by 5 bases and J by 3 bases.

This sequence joins TRBV5-1 and TRBJ2-1; D is ambiguous. Trimming pared 2 bases from V and 7 bases from J, leaving 7 bases between. Germline V gene sequence: CDR1 SGHRS, CDR2 YFSETQ. The CDR3 spans 12 residues. DNA of the CDR3: TGCGCCAGCAGCTTCGACTTAAATGAGCAGTTCTTC. Encoded protein: CASSFDLNEQFF.

The chain uses TRBV20-1 and TRBJ2-7; D uncertain. The length of the CDR3 is 14 residues. CDR1 and CDR2 from the germline V gene are DFQATT and SNEGSKA (reference sequence). Trimming cost V 1 base and J 6 bases, with 16 bases left between them. The CDR3 nucleotides read TGCAGTGCTAGAGTCTCTGAAACAAGAACCGAGCAGTACTTC. It yields the protein CSARVSETRTEQYF.

This clonotype was counted ten times or more. This chain links TRBV6-1 with TRBJ2-1; a weak D match, TRBD2 (5 bases). The CDR3 extends over 14 amino acids. V was shortened by 5 bases and J by 4 bases, with 12 bases between the two germline ends. Germline CDR1 is MNHNS and CDR2 is SASEGT. The CDR3 nucleotides read TGTGCCAGCAGTCCCGCCGGGGTATACAATGAGCAGTTCTTC. Translation gives CASSPAGVYNEQFF.

There are many counts of this clonotype. This rearrangement joins TRBV6-1 to TRBJ2-1; D is perhaps TRBD1 (8 bases). This CDR3 is built from 13 residues. Trimming removed 8 bases at V and 4 bases at J, with 12 bases between. The V gene's germline CDR1 is MNHNS and CDR2 SASEGT. DNA of the CDR3: TGTGCCAGCTCACAGGGGGGGTACAATGAGCAGTTCTTC. It encodes CASSQGGYNEQFF.

This clonotype was counted between two and nine times. The chain uses TRBV2 and TRBJ1-1; 8 bases fit TRBD1. Unmatched junction bases numbered 5, after V lost 4 bases and J lost 4 bases. Germline CDR1 is SNHLY and CDR2 is FYNNEI. The CDR3 totals 14 residues. The CDR3 loop is CASSALDRATEAFF. The CDR3, as DNA: TGTGCCAGCAGTGCCCTGGACAGGGCCACTGAAGCTTTCTTT. Using reference TRBV2 and TRBJ1-1 for the parts outside the CDR3, the full variable domain is EPEVTQTPSHQVTQMGQEVILRCVPISNHLYFYWYRQILGQKVEFLVSFYNNEISEKSEIFDDQFSVERPDGSNFTLKIRSTKLEDSAMYFCASSALDRATEAFFGQGTRLTVV.

With respect to this clonotype: A read error may be the cause here, since a much bigger clone is one base away. The gene calls are TRBV5-1 and TRBJ2-7; D is uncertain. The ends were cut back, 2 bases at V and 2 bases at J, with 11 bases in the middle. CDR3 length: 14 amino acids. The V gene's germline CDR1 is SGHRS and CDR2 YFSETQ. The CDR3 sequence is CASSFGSGPYEQYF. The CDR3 DNA reads TGCGCCAGCAGCTTTGGGTCCGGGCCCTACGAGCAGTACTTC.

This sequence joins TRBV12-3 or TRBV12-4 and TRBJ2-3, with a tentative D call TRBD1 (5 bases). The V end lost 10 bases, the J end lost 1 base, and 15 bases lay between the germline ends. The CDR3 sequence is 14 residues long. CDR3 residues: CATTRVRGTDTQYF. CDR3 sequence (DNA): TGTGCCACCACCAGGGTTAGGGGCACAGATACGCAGTATTTT.

This clonotype was seen ten or more times. This sequence joins TRBV18 and TRBJ1-1, with D perhaps matching TRBD1 (6 bases). The CDR3 spans 15 residues. The V end lost 3 bases, the J end lost 3 bases, and 14 bases lay between the germline ends. CDR1 KGHSH and CDR2 LQKENI come from the germline V gene. CDR3 amino acids: CASSPARGSYTEAFF. Written as DNA, the CDR3 is TGTGCCAGCTCACCCGCCAGGGGTTCGTACACTGAAGCTTTCTTT.

This clonotype has a handful of counts. The chain joins TRBV12-3 or TRBV12-4 to TRBJ1-2; 7 bases agree with TRBD1. CDR3 size: 14 residues. J gave up 6 bases and V 6 bases, and 10 bases lay outside the gene matches. The chain's CDR3 is CASRPRDSADGYTF. The DNA for the CDR3 is TGTGCCAGCAGGCCCAGGGACAGTGCTGATGGCTACACCTTC.

This clonotype was seen at least ten times. The chain carries TRBV10-3 and TRBJ1-4, with a tentative D call TRBD1 (5 bases). The CDR3 totals 15 residues. Germline V gene lookup returns CDR1 ENHRY and CDR2 SYGVKD. Trimming removed 6 bases at V and 6 bases at J, with 17 bases between. CDR3 region: CAISPSYGADEKLFF. The CDR3, as DNA: TGTGCCATCAGCCCAAGTTACGGGGCTGATGAAAAACTGTTTTTT.

This clonotype appeared many times. The chain joins TRBV10-1 to TRBJ2-5; TRBD2 matches at 11 bases. The CDR3 is made up of 16 amino acids. Per the germline V gene, CDR1 is WNHNN and CDR2 is SYGVQD (reference sequence). V lost 10 bases to trimming and J lost 2 bases; unmatched junction nucleotides: 12. The CDR3 bases are TGCGCCACCCCGGGACTAGCGGAAGAAGGGCAAGAGACCCAGTACTTC. Its translation is CATPGLAEEGQETQYF.

The chain employs TRBV12-3 or TRBV12-4 and TRBJ1-1, with D unclear. Trimming shortened V by 1 base and J by 3 bases, and 12 bases separated the two germline ends. CDR3 length equals 15 residues. This CDR3 reads CASSLVWGGDTEAFF. CDR3 coding DNA: TGTGCCAGCAGTTTAGTCTGGGGTGGGGACACTGAAGCTTTCTTT.

V and J are TRBV20-1 and TRBJ2-2; 7 bases align to TRBD1. The CDR3 is 14 amino acids. Germline CDR1 and CDR2: DFQATT and SNEGSKA (reference sequence). With 1 base clipped from V and 2 bases from J, the junction kept 1 base outside the gene matches. The CDR3 region is CSARGQGNTGELFF. In DNA, the CDR3 is TGCAGTGCTAGAGGACAGGGCAACACCGGGGAGCTGTTTTTT.

This chain joins TRBV24-1 and TRBJ2-3; D unresolved. The CDR3 is 14 residues long. Trimming shortened V by 3 bases and J by 6 bases, and 12 bases separated the two germline ends. The germline gives CDR1 KGHDR, CDR2 SFDVKD. As DNA, the CDR3 is TGTGCCACCAGTGATGTAGGCCAAGCGGATACGCAGTATTTT. It yields the protein CATSDVGQADTQYF.

This clonotype was seen at least ten times. V and J are TRBV20-1 and TRBJ2-7; unclear D gene. The CDR3 runs 11 residues. Trimming shortened V by 3 bases and J by 0 bases, and 3 bases separated the two germline ends. Germline loops: CDR1 DFQATT, CDR2 SNEGSKA (reference sequence). This chain's CDR3 is CSARSSYEQYF. Written as DNA, the CDR3 is TGCAGTGCTAGGTCCTCCTACGAGCAGTACTTC.

The rearrangement uses TRBV10-2 and TRBJ2-7; 7 bases are a match to TRBD2. Germline-derived CDR1 and CDR2 are WSHSY and SAAADI. Trimming at V came to 2 bases and at J to 6 bases, leaving 4 bases not matched to a gene. There are 13 residues in the CDR3. This CDR3 reads CASSEPSGGEQYF. The CDR3 DNA is TGCGCCAGCAGTGAGCCGTCGGGGGGCGAGCAGTACTTC.

The table lists this clonotype with many counts. CDR3 sequence: CASSLEAGTHEKLFF. The CDR3 bases are TGTGCCAGCAGCTTAGAAGCCGGAACGCATGAAAAACTGTTTTTT. The chain is built from TRBV7-2 and TRBJ1-4; D remains ambiguous. Germline CDR1 SGHTA, CDR2 FQGNSA. The CDR3 totals 15 residues. With 1 base removed from V and 6 bases from J, the gap between germline ends came to 12 bases. The full variable domain, its missing parts supplied by reference TRBV7-2 and TRBJ1-4, is GAGVSQSPSNKVTEKGKDVELRCDPISGHTALYWYRQSLGQGLEFLIYFQGNSAPDKSGLPSDRFSAERTGGSVSTLTIQRTQQEDSAVYLCASSLEAGTHEKLFFGSGTQLSVL.

This clonotype occurred a few times. V and J are TRBV10-3 and TRBJ2-3; D may correspond to TRBD1 or TRBD2 (5 bases each). The V gene lost 2 bases and the J gene lost 5 bases, with 14 bases spanning the gap. The CDR3 has 15 amino acids. Germline assignment: CDR1 ENHRY and CDR2 SYGVKD. The CDR3 DNA sequence: TGTGCCATCAGTGAGCCCCTCCAGGGAGAAGATACGCAGTATTTT. It is translated as CAISEPLQGEDTQYF.